These T cell receptor beta chains were read from a single sample in a study of T cell clones after liver transplantation. Clones were sequenced by immunoSEQ multiplex PCR, and TCRdb holds only the in-frame ones, with some missing. The sample shows approximately 1,100 clones, around 50% of them seen only once. Their antigen targets remain unknown. Sequencing input: CD4+ T cells from cultured PBMCs. The receptors derive from a human patient who received a liver transplant. A subset of T cells may come from the graft donor. Each CDR3 is given with its conserved first and last residue. A D gene is named only where the DNA matches it firmly. Clone size is stated in some rows and not others, as once, few, many or a class when expanded.

J gene,V gene,D gene,clone size,CDR3 DNA,CDR3 protein
TRBJ1-5,TRBV23-1,TRBD1,-,TGCGCCAGCAGTCAACGGCCCCGGGACAGTAGCAATCAGCCCCAGCATTTT,CASSQRPRDSSNQPQHF
TRBJ2-7,TRBV6-5,-,-,TGTGCCAGCAGTTACGCGGGACAGATCTACGAGCAGTACTTC,CASSYAGQIYEQYF
TRBJ1-2,TRBV2,TRBD1,large,TGTGCCAGCAGGGCTACTCTCGGGACAGCTAACTATGGCTACACCTTC,CASRATLGTANYGYTF
TRBJ2-1,TRBV7-8,TRBD2,-,TGTGCCAGCAGCCCCGCTAGCGGGGGCCTTAGCTCCTACAATGAGCAGTTCTTC,CASSPASGGLSSYNEQFF
TRBJ1-6,TRBV5-6,-,-,TGTGCCAGCAGTTCCGGGGGACCCCTCCACTTT,CASSSGGPLHF
TRBJ1-3,TRBV6-6,-,-,TGTGCCATCAACCCCGGGGGGCTTGGGTCTGGAAACACCATATATTTT,CAINPGGLGSGNTIYF
TRBJ2-2,TRBV5-1,-,-,TGCGCCAGCAGCAGAACAGAAACCGGGGAGCTGTTTTTT,CASSRTETGELFF
TRBJ1-5,TRBV2,-,few,TGTGCCAGCAGAAAGGGGAACAGCAATCAGCCCCAGCATTTT,CASRKGNSNQPQHF
TRBJ2-3,TRBV5-1,-,-,TGCGCCAGCAGCCCCAGGGGAGCCACAGATACGCAGTATTTT,CASSPRGATDTQYF
TRBJ2-3,TRBV5-1,TRBD2,-,TGCGCCAGCAGCTTCGGGACTAGCGGGGGCACAGATACGCAGTATTTT,CASSFGTSGGTDTQYF
TRBJ2-3,TRBV11-1,TRBD2,once,TGTGCCAGCAGCTTTGGGTCCTCTAGCGGGGGGGCAGATACGCAGTATTTT,CASSFGSSSGGADTQYF
TRBJ2-7,TRBV7-9,TRBD1,-,TGTGCCAGCAGCCCGTTAAGGGGACAGGTGAGCTCCTACGAGCAGTACTTC,CASSPLRGQVSSYEQYF
TRBJ1-2,TRBV7-8,-,-,TGTGCCAGCAGCTTAGCAGGGGACTATGGCTACACCTTC,CASSLAGDYGYTF
TRBJ2-3,TRBV29-1,-,-,TGCAGCGTTCCTCGGAGCGGGAGCACAGATACGCAGTATTTT,CSVPRSGSTDTQYF
TRBJ2-5,TRBV7-2,-,-,TGTGCCAGCAGCCACGGGACCCCAGGTCTTGAGACCCAGTACTTC,CASSHGTPGLETQYF
TRBJ1-5,TRBV10-1,-,-,TGCGCCAGCAGAGCTGATACTACGACAGGTAGAGTTGAGGGCAACCAGCCCCAGCATTTT,CASRADTTTGRVEGNQPQHF
TRBJ2-5,TRBV5-4,-,once,TGTGCCAGCAGCCCGACAACAGGGGGGGGAGAGACCCAGTACTTC,CASSPTTGGGETQYF
TRBJ2-3,TRBV12-5,-,-,TGTGCTAGTGGTGACTTCAGGAGTCCCCCCACAGATACGCAGTATTTT,CASGDFRSPPTDTQYF
TRBJ2-3,TRBV6-5,TRBD1,-,TGTGCCAGCAGTCCTGGGACAGGGGAGTCAGATACGCAGTATTTT,CASSPGTGESDTQYF
TRBJ2-3,TRBV19,TRBD2,-,TGTGCCAGTAGTATAGTAGCGGGCCGTGGAGATACGCAGTATTTT,CASSIVAGRGDTQYF
TRBJ2-3,TRBV7-6,-,-,TGTGCCAGCAGCTTAGGAGGTCAGGGAATGGATACGCAGTATTTT,CASSLGGQGMDTQYF
TRBJ1-5,TRBV4-1,-,few,TGCGCCAGCAGCCAAGATCTATCTAGGCAGGGAAGCAATCAGCCCCAGCATTTT,CASSQDLSRQGSNQPQHF